These T cell receptor beta chains were read from a single sample in a study of T cell responses to AZD1222 COVID-19 vaccine. This table comes from immunoSEQ multiplex PCR, and its TCRdb copy is limited to in-frame clones, with some not included. The repertoire consists of 40,000 to 50,000 clones, with about 87% occurring once and the leading ten covering just under 25%. This material consisted of peripheral blood, taken 28 days after the second AZD1222 dose. The receptor set was obtained from an adult who received the AZD1222 COVID-19 vaccine. Each CDR3 is given with its conserved first and last residue.

J gene	V gene	CDR3 protein
TRBJ1-2	TRBV6-5	CASSYSQGNYGYTF
TRBJ1-2	TRBV9	CASSPRTGTGGYTF
TRBJ2-7	TRBV27	CASSPLWTGSYEQYF
TRBJ2-7	TRBV13	CASSLGLSWRRHKGYEQYF
TRBJ2-5	TRBV11-3	CASSLELGKTQYF
TRBJ1-5	TRBV5-1	CASSPLTGDQPQHF
TRBJ1-2	TRBV7-2	CASSLGGGPRANYGYTF
TRBJ2-1	TRBV24-1	CATSDLRGTSYNEQFF
TRBJ2-5	TRBV11-2	CASRLAGLQETQYF
TRBJ2-7	TRBV7-2	CASSLEGTGFREQYF
TRBJ1-6	TRBV6-5	CASSFTRDRESSPLHF
TRBJ2-2	TRBV9	CASSPPGLALSNTGELFF
TRBJ1-3	TRBV29-1	CSVDGNSGNTIYF
TRBJ1-2	TRBV28	CASSPGQRYGYTF
TRBJ2-3	TRBV2	CASRGLAGSTDTQYF
TRBJ1-1	TRBV7-9	CASSQGQGWTEAFF
TRBJ1-2	TRBV7-2	CASSLDRFNYGYTF
TRBJ2-1	TRBV7-8	CASSPGTSGRVNEQFF
TRBJ2-7	TRBV28	CASSSGQGYEQYF
TRBJ1-2	TRBV6-5	CASSYGTGADGYTF
TRBJ1-4	TRBV10-3	CAISAWTGGSEKLFF
TRBJ1-3	TRBV2	CASSEQGISGNTIYF
TRBJ2-7	TRBV10-1	CASGPKVAGVREQYF
TRBJ1-1	TRBV29-1	CSVRDNMNTEAFF
TRBJ1-4	TRBV6-5	CASSSDLGEKLFF